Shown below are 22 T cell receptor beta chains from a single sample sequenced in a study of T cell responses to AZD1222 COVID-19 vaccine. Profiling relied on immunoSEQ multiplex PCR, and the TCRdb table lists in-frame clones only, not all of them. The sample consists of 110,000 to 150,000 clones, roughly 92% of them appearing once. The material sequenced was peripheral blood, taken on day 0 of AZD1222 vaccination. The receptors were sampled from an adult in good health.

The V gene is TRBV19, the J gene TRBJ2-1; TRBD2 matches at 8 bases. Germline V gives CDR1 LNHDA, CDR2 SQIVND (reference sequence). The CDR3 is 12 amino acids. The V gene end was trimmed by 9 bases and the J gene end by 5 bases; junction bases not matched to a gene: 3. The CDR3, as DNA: TGTGCCAGCGGGAGGGGGGACAATGAGCAGTTCTTC. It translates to CASGRGDNEQFF.

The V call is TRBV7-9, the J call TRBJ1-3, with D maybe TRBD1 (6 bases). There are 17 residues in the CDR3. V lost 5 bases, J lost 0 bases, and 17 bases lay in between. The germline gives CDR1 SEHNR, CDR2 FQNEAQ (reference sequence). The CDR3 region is CASSGTLQGHSGNTIYF. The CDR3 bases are TGTGCCAGCAGCGGAACCTTACAGGGACACTCTGGAAACACCATATATTTT.

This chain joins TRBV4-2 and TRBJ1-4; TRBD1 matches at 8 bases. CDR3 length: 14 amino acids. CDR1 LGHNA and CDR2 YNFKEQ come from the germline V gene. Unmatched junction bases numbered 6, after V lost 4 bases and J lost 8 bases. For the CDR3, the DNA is TGTGCCAGCAGCCTGGACAGGGTTGGCGAAAAACTGTTTTTT. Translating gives CASSLDRVGEKLFF.

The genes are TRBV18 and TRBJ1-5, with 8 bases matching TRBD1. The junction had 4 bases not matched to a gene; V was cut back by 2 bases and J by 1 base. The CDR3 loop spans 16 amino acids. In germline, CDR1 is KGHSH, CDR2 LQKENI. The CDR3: CASSPRTGPSNQPQHF. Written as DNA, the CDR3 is TGTGCCAGCTCACCAAGGACAGGGCCCAGCAATCAGCCCCAGCATTTT.

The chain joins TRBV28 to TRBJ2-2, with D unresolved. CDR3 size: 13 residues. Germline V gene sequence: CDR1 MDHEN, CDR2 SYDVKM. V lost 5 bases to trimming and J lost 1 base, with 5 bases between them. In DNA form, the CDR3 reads TGTGCCAGCAGTGAACTGAACACCGGGGAGCTGTTTTTT. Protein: CASSELNTGELFF.

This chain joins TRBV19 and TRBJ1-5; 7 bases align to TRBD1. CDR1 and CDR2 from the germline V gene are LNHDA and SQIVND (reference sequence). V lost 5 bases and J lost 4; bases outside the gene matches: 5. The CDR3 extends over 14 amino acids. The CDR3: CASSVTQGNQPQHF. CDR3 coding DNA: TGTGCCAGTAGTGTCACACAGGGGAATCAGCCCCAGCATTTT.

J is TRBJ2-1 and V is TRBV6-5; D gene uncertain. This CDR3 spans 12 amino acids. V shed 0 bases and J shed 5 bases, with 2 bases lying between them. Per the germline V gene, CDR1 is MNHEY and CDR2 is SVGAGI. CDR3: CASSYSHNEQFF. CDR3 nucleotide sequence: TGTGCCAGCAGTTACTCTCACAATGAGCAGTTCTTC.

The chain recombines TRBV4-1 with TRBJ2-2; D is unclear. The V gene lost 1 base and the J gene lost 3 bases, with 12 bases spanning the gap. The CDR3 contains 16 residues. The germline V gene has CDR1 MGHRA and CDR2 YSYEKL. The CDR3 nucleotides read TGCGCCAGCAGCCAAGGGCTAGTAAGGGACACCGGGGAGCTGTTTTTT. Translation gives CASSQGLVRDTGELFF.

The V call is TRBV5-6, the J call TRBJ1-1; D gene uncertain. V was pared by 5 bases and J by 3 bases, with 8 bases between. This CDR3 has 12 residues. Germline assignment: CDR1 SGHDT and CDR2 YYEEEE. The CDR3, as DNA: TGTGCCAGCAGTAGGAGAGACACTGAAGCTTTCTTT. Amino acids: CASSRRDTEAFF.

CDR3 sequence: CASSALSGANVLTF. The CDR3 coding sequence is TGTGCCAGCAGCGCCCTCTCTGGGGCCAACGTCCTGACTTTC. The genes are TRBV9 and TRBJ2-6, with D uncertain. This CDR3 is built from 14 residues. The V gene lost 3 bases and the J gene lost 0 bases, with 4 bases spanning the gap. Looked up from germline, CDR1 is SGDLS and CDR2 is YYNGEE.

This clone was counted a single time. The CDR3 DNA sequence: TGTGCCAGCAGTTACCGACCGGAAGCTAACTATGGCTACACCTTC. Protein product: CASSYRPEANYGYTF. The chain has TRBV6-5 and TRBJ1-2; D uncertain. V was shortened by 2 bases and J by 0 bases, with 10 bases between the two germline ends. Germline V gene sequence: CDR1 MNHEY, CDR2 SVGAGI. The CDR3 extends over 15 amino acids.

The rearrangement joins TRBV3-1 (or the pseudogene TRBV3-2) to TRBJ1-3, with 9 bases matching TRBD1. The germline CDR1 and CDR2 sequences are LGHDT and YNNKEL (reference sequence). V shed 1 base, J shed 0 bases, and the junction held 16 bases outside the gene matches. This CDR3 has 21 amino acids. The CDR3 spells CASSQVRSGTGLLLSGNTIYF. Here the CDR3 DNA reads TGTGCCAGCAGCCAAGTCCGCTCCGGGACAGGGCTTCTGCTCTCTGGAAACACCATATATTTT.

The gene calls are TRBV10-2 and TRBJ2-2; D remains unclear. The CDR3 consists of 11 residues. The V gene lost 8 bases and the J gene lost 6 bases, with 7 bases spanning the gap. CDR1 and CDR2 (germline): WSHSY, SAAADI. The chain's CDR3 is CASRAPGELFF. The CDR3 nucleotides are TGCGCCAGCCGAGCCCCCGGGGAGCTGTTTTTT.

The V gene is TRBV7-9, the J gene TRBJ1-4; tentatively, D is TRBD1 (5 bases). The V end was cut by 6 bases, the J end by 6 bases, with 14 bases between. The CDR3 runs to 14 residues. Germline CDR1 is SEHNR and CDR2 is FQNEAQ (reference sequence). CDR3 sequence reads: CASSTGPGHEKLFF. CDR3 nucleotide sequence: TGTGCCAGCAGTACAGGTCCTGGTCATGAAAAACTGTTTTTT. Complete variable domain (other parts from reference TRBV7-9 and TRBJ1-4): DTGVSQNPRHKITKRGQNVTFRCDPISEHNRLYWYRQTLGQGPEFLTYFQNEAQLEKSRLLSDRFSAERPKGSFSTLEIQRTEQGDSAMYLCASSTGPGHEKLFFGSGTQLSVL.

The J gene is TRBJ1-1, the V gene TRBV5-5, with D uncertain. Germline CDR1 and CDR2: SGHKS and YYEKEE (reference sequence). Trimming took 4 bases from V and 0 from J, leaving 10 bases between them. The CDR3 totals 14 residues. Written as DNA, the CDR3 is TGTGCCAGCAGCCGGCAGGTCATGAACACTGAAGCTTTCTTT. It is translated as CASSRQVMNTEAFF.

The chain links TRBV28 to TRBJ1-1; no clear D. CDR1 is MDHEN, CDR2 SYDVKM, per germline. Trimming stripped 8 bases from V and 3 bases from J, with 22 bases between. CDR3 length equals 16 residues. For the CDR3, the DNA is TGTGCCAGCCTCTTTCCGGGCCCATCTGGTGACACTGAAGCTTTCTTT. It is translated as CASLFPGPSGDTEAFF.

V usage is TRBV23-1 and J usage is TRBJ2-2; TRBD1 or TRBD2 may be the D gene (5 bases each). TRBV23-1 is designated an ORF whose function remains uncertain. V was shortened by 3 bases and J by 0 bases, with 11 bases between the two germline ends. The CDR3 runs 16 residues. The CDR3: CASSHRDGPNTGELFF. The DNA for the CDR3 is TGCGCCAGCAGTCACCGGGACGGCCCGAACACCGGGGAGCTGTTTTTT.

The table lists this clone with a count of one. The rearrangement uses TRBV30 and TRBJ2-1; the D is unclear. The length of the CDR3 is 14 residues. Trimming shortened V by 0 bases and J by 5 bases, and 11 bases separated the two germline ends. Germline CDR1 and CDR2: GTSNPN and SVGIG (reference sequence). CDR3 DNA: TGTGCCTGGAGTGTACGGGTTAGCAACAATGAGCAGTTCTTC. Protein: CAWSVRVSNNEQFF.

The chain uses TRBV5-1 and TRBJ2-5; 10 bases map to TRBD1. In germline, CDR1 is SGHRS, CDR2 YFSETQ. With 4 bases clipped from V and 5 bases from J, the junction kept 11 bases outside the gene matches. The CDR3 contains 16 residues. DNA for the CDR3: TGCGCCAGCAGCCAAAACCCGGGACAGGGGACGGAGACCCAGTACTTC. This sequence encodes CASSQNPGQGTETQYF.

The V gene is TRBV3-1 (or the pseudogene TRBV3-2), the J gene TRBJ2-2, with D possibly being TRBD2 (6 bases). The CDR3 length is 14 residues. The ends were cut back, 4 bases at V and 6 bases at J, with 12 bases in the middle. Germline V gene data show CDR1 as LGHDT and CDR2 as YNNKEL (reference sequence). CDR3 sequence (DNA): TGTGCCAGCAGCCCGATCTCGGGGGCCGGGGAGCTGTTTTTT. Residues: CASSPISGAGELFF.

Here the CDR3 reads CASSDMRARGARVFF. The CDR3 DNA reads TGTGCCAGCAGTGATATGAGGGCCCGCGGGGCGAGGGTGTTTTTT. The chain couples TRBV2 to TRBJ1-4, with a possible D match to TRBD1 (5 bases). Germline values: CDR1 SNHLY, CDR2 FYNNEI. The germline V and J ends were trimmed by 3 bases and 15 bases, with 23 bases remaining between them. The CDR3 extends over 15 amino acids. The whole variable domain, filled in from reference TRBV2 and TRBJ1-4, reads EPEVTQTPSHQVTQMGQEVILRCVPISNHLYFYWYRQILGQKVEFLVSFYNNEISEKSEIFDDQFSVERPDGSNFTLKIRSTKLEDSAMYFCASSDMRARGARVFFGSGTQLSVL.

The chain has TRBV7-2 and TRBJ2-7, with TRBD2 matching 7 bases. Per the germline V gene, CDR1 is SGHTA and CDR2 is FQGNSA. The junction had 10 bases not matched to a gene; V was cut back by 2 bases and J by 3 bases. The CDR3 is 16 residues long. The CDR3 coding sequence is TGTGCCAGCAGCTTAAATGTGGGACTATCTTTCTACGAGCAGTACTTC. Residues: CASSLNVGLSFYEQYF.